Below, one TCR beta chain is given with its context. Authors' methods: Counts of nucleated cells, estimated from reference gene primer amplification, were obtained. Data came from immunoSEQ multiplex PCR; TCRdb stores just in-frame clones and leaves some out. V, J and clone size reflect that table, while D and trimming were determined from the DNA. Counted here are 260,000 or so clones, roughly 86% occurring once; the ten biggest clones make up about 9.8%. The length of the CDR3 is 13 residues. CDR1 and CDR2 (germline): WSHSY, SAAADI. The ends lost 5 bases at V and 1 base at J; junction bases unmatched: 2. This entry comes from a study of blood T cell repertoires in COVID-19. On the study more broadly: Whether acute or convalescent, the COVID-19 samples came from the United States, Italy and Spain.

The sequence derives from a young man with active or convalescent COVID-19. The sample was peripheral blood. V is TRBV10-2 and J is TRBJ2-7; 7 bases match TRBD2. Here the CDR3 reads CASSSGVSYEQYF. CDR3 sequence (DNA): TGCGCCAGCAGTAGCGGGGTGTCCTACGAGCAGTACTTC.